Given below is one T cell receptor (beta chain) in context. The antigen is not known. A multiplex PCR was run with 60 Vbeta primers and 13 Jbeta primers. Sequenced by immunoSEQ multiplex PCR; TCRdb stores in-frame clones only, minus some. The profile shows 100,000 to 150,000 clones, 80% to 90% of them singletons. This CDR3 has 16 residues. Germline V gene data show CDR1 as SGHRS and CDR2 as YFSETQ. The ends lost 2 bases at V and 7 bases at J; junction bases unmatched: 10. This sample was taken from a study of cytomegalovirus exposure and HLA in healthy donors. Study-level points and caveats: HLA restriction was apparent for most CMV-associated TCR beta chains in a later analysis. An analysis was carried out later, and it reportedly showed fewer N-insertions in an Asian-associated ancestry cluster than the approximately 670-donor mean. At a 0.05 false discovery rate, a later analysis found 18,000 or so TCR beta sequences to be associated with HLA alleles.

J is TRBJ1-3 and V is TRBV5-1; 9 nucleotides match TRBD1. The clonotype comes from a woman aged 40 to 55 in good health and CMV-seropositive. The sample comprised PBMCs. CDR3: CASSFGQGISGNTIYF. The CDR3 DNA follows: TGCGCCAGCAGCTTCGGACAGGGGATCAGCGGTAACACCATATATTTT.